This T cell receptor (beta chain) was sequenced during a study of shared clonotypes between healthy human individuals. Overall study results and limits: Genetic and exposure-history diversity was limited by the few donors.

For this clone: Its antigen is not known.

Profiling relied on immunoSEQ multiplex PCR, and the TCRdb table lists in-frame clones only, not all of them. The sample carries over a million clones, roughly 96% recorded once. This TCR came from a man aged 25-45 years in good health. Sequences were obtained from naive CD4+ T cells sorted from blood. Specified subset: CD45RA+ positively selected.

This chain's CDR3 is CAISESWDRVGLNTEAFF. CDR3 DNA sequence: TGTGCCATCAGTGAGTCGTGGGACAGGGTGGGTCTGAACACTGAAGCTTTCTTT. This chain uses TRBV10-3 with TRBJ1-1, with TRBD1 matching over 9 bases. Trimming took 0 bases from V and 0 from J; bases not matched to a gene: 8. This CDR3 has 18 residues. Germline V gene sequence: CDR1 ENHRY, CDR2 SYGVKD.